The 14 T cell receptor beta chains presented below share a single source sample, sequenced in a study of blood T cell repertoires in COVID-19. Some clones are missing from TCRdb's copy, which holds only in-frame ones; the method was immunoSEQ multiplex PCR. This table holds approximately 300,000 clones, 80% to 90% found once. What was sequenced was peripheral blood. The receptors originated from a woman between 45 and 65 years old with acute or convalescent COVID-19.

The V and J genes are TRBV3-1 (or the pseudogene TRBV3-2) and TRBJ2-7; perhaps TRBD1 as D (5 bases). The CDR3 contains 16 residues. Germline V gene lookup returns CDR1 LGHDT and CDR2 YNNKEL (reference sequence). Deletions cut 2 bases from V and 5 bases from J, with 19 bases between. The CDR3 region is CASSQMGQAVFHEQYF. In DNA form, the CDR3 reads TGTGCCAGCAGCCAAATGGGGCAGGCTGTGTTCCACGAGCAGTACTTC.

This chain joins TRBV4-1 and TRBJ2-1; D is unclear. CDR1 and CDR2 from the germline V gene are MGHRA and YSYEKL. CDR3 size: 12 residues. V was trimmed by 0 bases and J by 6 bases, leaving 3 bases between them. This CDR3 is CASSQDGNEQFF. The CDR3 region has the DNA TGCGCCAGCAGCCAAGACGGCAATGAGCAGTTCTTC.

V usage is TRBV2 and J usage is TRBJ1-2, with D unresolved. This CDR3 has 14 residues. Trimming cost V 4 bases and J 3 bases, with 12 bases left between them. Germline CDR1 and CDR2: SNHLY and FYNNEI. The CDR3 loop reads CASSASVLDYGYTF. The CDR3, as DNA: TGTGCCAGCAGTGCGTCAGTCCTCGACTATGGCTACACCTTC.

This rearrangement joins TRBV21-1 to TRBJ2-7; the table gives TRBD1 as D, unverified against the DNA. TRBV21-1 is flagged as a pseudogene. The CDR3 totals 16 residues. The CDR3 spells CASSPKGGRARNEQYF. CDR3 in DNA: TGTGCCAGCAGCCCAAAGGGTGGCAGGGCGCGGAACGAGCAGTACTTC.

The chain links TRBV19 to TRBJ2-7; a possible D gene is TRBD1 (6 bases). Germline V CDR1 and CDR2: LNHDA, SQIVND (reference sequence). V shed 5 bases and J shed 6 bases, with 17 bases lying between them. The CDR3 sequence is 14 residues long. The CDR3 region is CASSPHRDFGEQYF. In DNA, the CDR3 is TGTGCCAGTAGTCCCCACAGGGATTTCGGCGAGCAGTACTTC.

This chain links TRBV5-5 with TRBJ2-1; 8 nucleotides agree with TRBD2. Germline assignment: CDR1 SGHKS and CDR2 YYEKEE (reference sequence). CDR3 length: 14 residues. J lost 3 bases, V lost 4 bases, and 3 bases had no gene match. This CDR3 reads CASSNGGVYNEQFF. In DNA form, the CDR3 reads TGTGCCAGCAGCAACGGGGGGGTCTACAATGAGCAGTTCTTC.

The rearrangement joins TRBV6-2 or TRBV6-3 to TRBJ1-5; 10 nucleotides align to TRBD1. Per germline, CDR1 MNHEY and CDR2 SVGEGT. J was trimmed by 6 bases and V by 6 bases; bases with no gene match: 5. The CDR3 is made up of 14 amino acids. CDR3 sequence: CASSPRDRGQPQHF. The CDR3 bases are TGTGCCAGCAGCCCCCGGGACAGGGGTCAGCCCCAGCATTTT.

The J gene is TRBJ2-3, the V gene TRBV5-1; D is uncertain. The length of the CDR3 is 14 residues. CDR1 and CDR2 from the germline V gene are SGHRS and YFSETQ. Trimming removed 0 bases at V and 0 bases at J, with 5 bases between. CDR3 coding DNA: TGCGCCAGCAGCTTGGCAGTGAGCACAGATACGCAGTATTTT. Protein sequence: CASSLAVSTDTQYF.

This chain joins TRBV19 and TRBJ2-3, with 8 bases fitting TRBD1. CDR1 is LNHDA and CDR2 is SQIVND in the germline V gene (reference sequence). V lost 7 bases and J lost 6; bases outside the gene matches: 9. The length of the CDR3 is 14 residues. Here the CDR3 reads CASTGGGRGDTQYF. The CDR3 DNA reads TGTGCCAGTACAGGGGGCGGTCGTGGGGATACGCAGTATTTT. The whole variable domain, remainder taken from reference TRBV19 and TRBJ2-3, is DGGITQSPKYLFRKEGQNVTLSCEQNLNHDAMYWYRQDPGQGLRLIYYSQIVNDFQKGDIAEGYSVSREKKESFPLTVTSAQKNPTAFYLCASTGGGRGDTQYFGPGTRLTVL.

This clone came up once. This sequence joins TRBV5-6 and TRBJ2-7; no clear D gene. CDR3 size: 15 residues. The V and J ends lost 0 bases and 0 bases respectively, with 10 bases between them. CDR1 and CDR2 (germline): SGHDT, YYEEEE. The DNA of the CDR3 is TGTGCCAGCAGCTTGGTTGCGTATAGCTCCTACGAGCAGTACTTC. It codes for CASSLVAYSSYEQYF.

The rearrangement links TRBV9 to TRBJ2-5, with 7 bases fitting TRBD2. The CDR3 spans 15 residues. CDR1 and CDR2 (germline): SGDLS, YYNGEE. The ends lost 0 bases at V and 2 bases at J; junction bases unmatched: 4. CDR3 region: CASSVGAGHQETQYF. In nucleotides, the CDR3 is TGTGCCAGCAGCGTAGGAGCGGGGCATCAAGAGACCCAGTACTTC.

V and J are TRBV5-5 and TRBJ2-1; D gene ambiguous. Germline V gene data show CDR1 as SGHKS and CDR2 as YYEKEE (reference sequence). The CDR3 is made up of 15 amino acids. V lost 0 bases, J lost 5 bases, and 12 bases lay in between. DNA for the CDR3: TGTGCCAGCAGCTTGGTCGATTCGACACACAATGAGCAGTTCTTC. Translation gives CASSLVDSTHNEQFF.

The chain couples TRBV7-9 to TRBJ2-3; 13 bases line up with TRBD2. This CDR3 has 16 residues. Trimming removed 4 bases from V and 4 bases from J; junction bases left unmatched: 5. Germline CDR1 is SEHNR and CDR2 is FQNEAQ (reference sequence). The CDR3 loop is CASSWTSGSFADTQYF. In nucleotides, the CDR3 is TGTGCCAGCAGCTGGACTAGCGGGAGTTTTGCAGATACGCAGTATTTT.

In nucleotides, the CDR3 is TGTGCCAGCAGTGCTTTCAGGGGCACGAACACCGGGGAGCTGTTTTTT. It is translated as CASSAFRGTNTGELFF. V and J are TRBV6-1 and TRBJ2-2; a weak D match, TRBD1 (6 bases). CDR1 is MNHNS, CDR2 SASEGT, per germline. Trimming removed 4 bases from V and 0 bases from J, with 12 bases in between. The CDR3 spans 16 residues.